What follows are 18 T cell receptor beta chains derived from one specimen sequenced in a study of shared clonotypes between healthy human individuals. Method: immunoSEQ multiplex PCR; TCRdb's copy keeps in-frame clones and lacks some. The sample holds more than 1.2 million clones, less than 99% seen once. Specimen: naive CD4+ T cells sorted from blood. Subset: CD45RA+ positively selected. The receptors shown here come from a man aged 25 to 45 in good health.

This clone has only one observation. In DNA form, the CDR3 reads TGTGCCATCAAGGCGGGAGGTGGGGATACGCAGTATTTT. Translated: CAIKAGGGDTQYF. The genes are TRBV10-3 and TRBJ2-3; 8 positions match TRBD2. CDR3 length: 13 residues. The germline gives CDR1 ENHRY, CDR2 SYGVKD. The junction had 6 bases not matched to a gene; V was cut back by 7 bases and J by 6 bases.

The V call is TRBV14, the J call TRBJ2-7; D might be TRBD2 (6 bases). The V end lost 0 bases, the J end lost 2 bases, and 11 bases lay between the germline ends. CDR3 size: 15 residues. Per germline, CDR1 SGHDN and CDR2 FVKESK. CDR3 in amino acids: CASSQDAGRTYEQYF. CDR3 coding DNA: TGTGCCAGCAGCCAAGATGCGGGGAGGACCTACGAGCAGTACTTC. The complete variable domain, with remaining parts taken from reference TRBV14 and TRBJ2-7, reads EAGVTQFPSHSVIEKGQTVTLRCDPISGHDNLYWYRRVMGKEIKFLLHFVKESKQDESGMPNNRFLAERTGGTYSTLKVQPAELEDSGVYFCASSQDAGRTYEQYFGPGTRLTVT.

This chain uses TRBV6-5 with TRBJ2-2, with D unresolved. This CDR3 is built from 13 residues. Trimming took off 4 bases at V and 7 bases at J, with 10 bases between the two ends. Germline loops: CDR1 MNHEY, CDR2 SVGAGI. The CDR3: CASSLYRDGELFF. The CDR3 DNA reads TGTGCCAGCAGTTTATACAGAGACGGGGAGCTGTTTTTT.

The chain employs TRBV7-2 and TRBJ1-1; D gene uncertain. V lost 3 bases, J lost 4 bases, and 12 bases lay in between. This CDR3 is 14 amino acids long. Looked up from germline, CDR1 is SGHTA and CDR2 is FQGNSA. CDR3 in DNA: TGTGCCAGCAGCTTTAATATTCCAGGCACTGAAGCTTTCTTT. It encodes CASSFNIPGTEAFF.

CDR3 nucleotides: TGTGCCAGCTCACCAACGACCGGTATTCAGCCCCAGCATTTT. It translates to CASSPTTGIQPQHF. This chain uses TRBV18 with TRBJ1-5; the D is unclear. This CDR3 has 14 amino acids. Trimming took 2 bases from V and 6 from J, leaving 11 bases between them. The germline CDR1 and CDR2 sequences are KGHSH and LQKENI.

This clone was detected once. The chain links TRBV2 to TRBJ1-4; D is uncertain. Trimming pared 6 bases from V and 7 bases from J, leaving 12 bases between. CDR1 and CDR2 (germline): SNHLY, FYNNEI. There are 13 residues in the CDR3. The CDR3 here is CASSRILGEKLFF. The CDR3 DNA reads TGTGCCAGCAGCCGTATCCTGGGTGAAAAACTGTTTTTT.

This chain connects TRBV11-2 to TRBJ2-3; D call uncertain. CDR1 and CDR2 (germline): SGHAT, FQNNGV. CDR3 length: 8 residues. Deletions cut 7 bases from V and 12 bases from J, with 5 bases between. CDR3 region: CASIVQYF. The CDR3 coding sequence is TGTGCCAGCATCGTCCAGTATTTT.

The J gene is TRBJ2-1, the V gene TRBV5-4; D unclear. This CDR3 is 13 amino acids long. V lost 3 bases, J lost 3 bases, and 7 bases lay in between. CDR1 SGHNT and CDR2 YYREEE come from the germline V gene (reference sequence). In DNA form, the CDR3 reads TGTGCCAGCAGCTCTGACCTCTACAATGAGCAGTTCTTC. Its translation is CASSSDLYNEQFF.

The rearrangement joins TRBV5-1 to TRBJ1-1; tentatively, D is TRBD1 (5 bases). The germline V and J ends were trimmed by 0 bases and 4 bases, with 16 bases remaining between them. The CDR3 runs 16 residues. Germline V lookup: CDR1 SGHRS, CDR2 YFSETQ. CDR3 nucleotides: TGCGCCAGCAGCTTGGTTGGGACGGATCGGAGCACTGAAGCTTTCTTT. It specifies CASSLVGTDRSTEAFF.

The chain carries TRBV6-6 and TRBJ2-7; perhaps TRBD1 as D (6 bases). Germline V gene sequence: CDR1 MNHNY, CDR2 SVGAGI (reference sequence). CDR3 length: 13 amino acids. Written as DNA, the CDR3 is TGTGCAACCCGAGGGAAAGGGGGCTACGAGCAGTACTTC. Its protein is CATRGKGGYEQYF.

A note on this clone: The identical CDR3 is also encoded by other nucleotide sequences in the sample. This sequence joins TRBV5-6 and TRBJ1-5; D gene ambiguous. Trimming shortened V by 4 bases and J by 7 bases, and 9 bases separated the two germline ends. CDR3 length: 12 amino acids. CDR1 is SGHDT and CDR2 is YYEEEE in the germline V gene. Here the CDR3 DNA reads TGTGCCAGCAGCCCCAGAGGACAGCCCCAGCATTTT. Encoded protein: CASSPRGQPQHF.

The chain couples TRBV4-3 to TRBJ2-6; tentative D call: TRBD1 (5 bases). Trimming removed 0 bases at V and 2 bases at J, with 11 bases between. Germline V lookup: CDR1 LGHNA, CDR2 YSLEER. This CDR3 has 17 amino acids. In DNA, the CDR3 is TGCGCCAGCAGCCAAGATCCGGTAGGGGCTGGGGCCAACGTCCTGACTTTC. The encoded protein is CASSQDPVGAGANVLTF.

The chain joins TRBV5-5 to TRBJ2-1, with TRBD1 identical over 9 bases. The CDR3 has 15 amino acids. CDR1 is SGHKS, CDR2 YYEKEE, per germline (reference sequence). After removal of 5 bases from V and 3 bases from J, the junction contained 6 bases not matched to a gene. The CDR3 DNA is TGTGCCAGCAGTCCTTGGGACAGGGTCTACAATGAGCAGTTCTTC. It yields the protein CASSPWDRVYNEQFF.

V and J are TRBV5-1 and TRBJ2-1; tentatively, D is TRBD2 (5 bases). V was trimmed by 0 bases and J by 7 bases, leaving 17 bases between them. This CDR3 has 16 residues. The germline gives CDR1 SGHRS, CDR2 YFSETQ. CDR3 sequence reads: CASSLVVGRGSNEQFF. Written as DNA, the CDR3 is TGCGCCAGCAGCTTGGTAGTAGGACGCGGGTCTAATGAGCAGTTCTTC.

This rearrangement joins TRBV2 to TRBJ2-2, with TRBD2 matching 7 bases. The V segment lost 6 bases and the J segment 2 bases; nucleotides outside the gene matches: 6. In germline, CDR1 is SNHLY, CDR2 FYNNEI. The CDR3 has 15 amino acids. The CDR3 reads CASRGGTANTGELFF. CDR3 bases: TGTGCCAGCAGGGGAGGGACTGCAAACACCGGGGAGCTGTTTTTT.

The chain couples TRBV18 to TRBJ1-2; tentatively, D is TRBD1 (6 bases). This CDR3 region has 14 residues. The V and J ends lost 2 bases and 7 bases respectively, with 14 bases between them. CDR1 is KGHSH, CDR2 LQKENI, per germline. The CDR3 sequence is CASSPLDRRGGYTF. The CDR3 DNA sequence: TGTGCCAGCTCACCATTGGACAGACGCGGTGGCTACACCTTC.

The CDR3 nucleotides are TGTGCCATCAGTGAGTTTAGACCGAACACTGAAGCTTTCTTT. Translating it yields CAISEFRPNTEAFF. The V gene is TRBV10-3, the J gene TRBJ1-1; no clear D. Looked up from germline, CDR1 is ENHRY and CDR2 is SYGVKD. Trimming shortened V by 1 base and J by 1 base, and 7 bases separated the two germline ends. The CDR3 has 14 amino acids.

This chain joins TRBV11-2 and TRBJ2-7; weak D call: TRBD2 (6 bases). Germline V CDR1 and CDR2: SGHAT, FQNNGV. The ends were cut back, 1 base at V and 1 base at J, with 17 bases in the middle. The CDR3 length is 17 residues. The CDR3 nucleotides are TGTGCCAGCAGCTTAGGGGGACTTTGGAAGACATCCTACGAGCAGTACTTC. It translates to CASSLGGLWKTSYEQYF.